A selection of T cell receptor beta chains follows, all from one sample in a study of molecular identifiers for immune sequencing clone quantification. MiXCR, run by TCRdb on the PCR reads, gives a single entry per CDR3 protein. This table has 600,000 to 650,000 distinct CDR3 sequences, roughly 21% appearing once. The material sequenced was naive CD8+ T cells from blood, with Jurkat cell RNA spiked in. Receptors originate from a human donor in good health. Some libraries in this study had Jurkat cell RNA spiked in. CDR3s include the opening cysteine and the closing phenylalanine or tryptophan. Fields, in order: V gene, clone size, D gene, J gene, CDR3 protein, CDR3 DNA. A D gene is named only where the DNA matches it firmly. Clone sizes are given selectively: once, few, many, or a class where the clone is expanded.

V gene: TRBV7-9; clone size: many; D gene: .; J gene: TRBJ2-1; CDR3 protein: CASSGWGGSADNEQFF; CDR3 DNA: TGTGCCAGCAGCGGTTGGGGGGGCAGTGCAGACAATGAGCAGTTCTTC
V gene: TRBV15; clone size: few; D gene: .; J gene: TRBJ1-2; CDR3 protein: CATSRDLVGGPDGYTF; CDR3 DNA: TGTGCCACCAGCAGAGATCTGGTAGGGGGTCCGGATGGCTACACCTTC
V gene: TRBV30; clone size: many; D gene: TRBD2; J gene: TRBJ2-5; CDR3 protein: CAWSLGASGAVKETQYF; CDR3 DNA: TGTGCCTGGAGTCTAGGGGCTAGCGGGGCGGTAAAAGAGACCCAGTACTTC
V gene: TRBV19; clone size: many; D gene: .; J gene: TRBJ1-1; CDR3 protein: CASTANEAFF; CDR3 DNA: TGTGCCAGTACCGCCAATGAAGCTTTCTTT
V gene: TRBV2; clone size: few; D gene: .; J gene: TRBJ1-4; CDR3 protein: CASSEERGGAFYEKLFF; CDR3 DNA: TGTGCCAGCAGTGAAGAACGAGGCGGGGCCTTCTATGAAAAACTGTTTTTT
V gene: TRBV29-1; clone size: few; D gene: .; J gene: TRBJ2-1; CDR3 protein: CSVVNGSYNEQFF; CDR3 DNA: TGCAGCGTTGTGAACGGATCCTACAATGAGCAGTTCTTC
V gene: TRBV30; clone size: many; D gene: .; J gene: TRBJ2-5; CDR3 protein: CAWKLFHETQYF; CDR3 DNA: TGTGCCTGGAAACTATTCCACGAGACCCAGTACTTC
V gene: TRBV7-2; clone size: .; D gene: TRBD1; J gene: TRBJ2-5; CDR3 protein: CASSLTTPGQVSEETQYF; CDR3 DNA: TGTGCCAGCAGCTTGACGACTCCGGGACAGGTCTCCGAGGAGACCCAGTACTTC
V gene: TRBV6-1; clone size: many; D gene: .; J gene: TRBJ2-7; CDR3 protein: CASSDPDSYSYEQYF; CDR3 DNA: TGTGCCAGCAGTGACCCGGACAGTTACTCCTACGAGCAGTACTTC
V gene: TRBV9; clone size: many; D gene: TRBD1; J gene: TRBJ1-1; CDR3 protein: CASSAGTGSSEDTEAFF; CDR3 DNA: TGTGCCAGCAGCGCCGGGACAGGGTCGTCGGAAGACACTGAAGCTTTCTTT
V gene: TRBV9; clone size: .; D gene: .; J gene: TRBJ2-7; CDR3 protein: CASTKEGSSDSEQYF; CDR3 DNA: TGTGCCAGCACCAAAGAGGGCAGTTCAGATAGCGAGCAGTACTTC
V gene: TRBV9; clone size: many; D gene: .; J gene: TRBJ2-3; CDR3 protein: CASSVQQASDDTQYF; CDR3 DNA: TGTGCCAGCAGCGTACAACAGGCTAGCGATGATACGCAGTATTTT
V gene: TRBV2; clone size: .; D gene: TRBD1; J gene: TRBJ2-5; CDR3 protein: CASSEDGTGFGETQYF; CDR3 DNA: TGTGCCAGCAGTGAAGATGGGACAGGATTCGGAGAGACCCAGTACTTC
V gene: TRBV5-4; clone size: .; D gene: .; J gene: TRBJ1-2; CDR3 protein: CASRSEGNLRYTF; CDR3 DNA: TGTGCCAGCAGGTCCGAGGGCAACCTACGCTACACCTTC
V gene: TRBV29-1; clone size: many; D gene: .; J gene: TRBJ1-1; CDR3 protein: CSVRVMNTEAFF; CDR3 DNA: TGCAGCGTCCGAGTTATGAACACTGAAGCTTTCTTT
V gene: TRBV11-2; clone size: .; D gene: TRBD2; J gene: TRBJ2-4; CDR3 protein: CASSSGLPGQLAKNIQYF; CDR3 DNA: TGTGCCAGCAGCTCGGGACTACCGGGGCAACTAGCCAAAAACATTCAGTACTTC
V gene: TRBV19; clone size: few; D gene: TRBD1; J gene: TRBJ1-1; CDR3 protein: CASSITGGGNTEAFF; CDR3 DNA: TGTGCCAGTAGTATAACAGGGGGCGGCAACACTGAAGCTTTCTTT
V gene: TRBV27; clone size: .; D gene: .; J gene: TRBJ2-1; CDR3 protein: CASSSLMDGSSYNEQFF; CDR3 DNA: TGTGCCAGCAGTTCCCTAATGGACGGTAGCTCCTACAATGAGCAGTTCTTC
V gene: TRBV15; clone size: few; D gene: TRBD2; J gene: TRBJ2-3; CDR3 protein: CATSRARTSGDTQYF; CDR3 DNA: TGTGCCACCAGCAGAGCCCGCACTAGCGGGGATACGCAGTATTTT
V gene: TRBV4-3; clone size: many; D gene: TRBD2; J gene: TRBJ2-3; CDR3 protein: CASSHGSSGGADTQYF; CDR3 DNA: TGCGCCAGCAGTCACGGGTCTAGCGGGGGGGCAGATACGCAGTATTTT
V gene: TRBV9; clone size: few; D gene: TRBD2; J gene: TRBJ2-1; CDR3 protein: CASSVAGTIYNEQFF; CDR3 DNA: TGTGCCAGCAGCGTAGCCGGGACTATCTACAATGAGCAGTTCTTC
V gene: TRBV4-1; clone size: many; D gene: TRBD2; J gene: TRBJ2-3; CDR3 protein: CASSQGLLAASTDTQYF; CDR3 DNA: TGCGCCAGCAGCCAAGGACTTCTAGCGGCGAGCACAGATACGCAGTATTTT
V gene: TRBV24-1; clone size: .; D gene: .; J gene: TRBJ2-3; CDR3 protein: CATSDPPRGLVTQYF; CDR3 DNA: TGTGCCACCAGTGATCCTCCGCGTGGCCTTGTTACGCAGTATTTT
V gene: TRBV6-5; clone size: many; D gene: TRBD1; J gene: TRBJ2-3; CDR3 protein: CASSYEDRWGNTQYF; CDR3 DNA: TGTGCCAGCAGTTACGAGGACAGGTGGGGGAATACGCAGTATTTT
V gene: TRBV7-8; clone size: .; D gene: TRBD2; J gene: TRBJ2-3; CDR3 protein: CASSFIAGTSTDTQYF; CDR3 DNA: TGTGCCAGCAGTTTCATAGCGGGAACTAGCACAGATACGCAGTATTTT
V gene: TRBV19; clone size: many; D gene: TRBD1; J gene: TRBJ2-3; CDR3 protein: CASSTTGGVLTDTQYF; CDR3 DNA: TGTGCCAGTAGTACAACAGGGGGCGTTCTCACAGATACGCAGTATTTT
V gene: TRBV6-6; clone size: few; D gene: TRBD2; J gene: TRBJ2-7; CDR3 protein: CASSPHSGSPYEQYF; CDR3 DNA: TGTGCCAGCAGTCCCCATAGCGGGAGCCCTTACGAGCAGTACTTC
V gene: TRBV14; clone size: .; D gene: TRBD1; J gene: TRBJ2-7; CDR3 protein: CASSPSGQGAGREQYF; CDR3 DNA: TGTGCCAGCAGCCCTTCGGGACAGGGGGCAGGGAGGGAGCAGTACTTC
V gene: TRBV27; clone size: .; D gene: TRBD1; J gene: TRBJ2-3; CDR3 protein: CASSWTGLGTDTQYF; CDR3 DNA: TGTGCCAGCAGTTGGACAGGTCTGGGCACAGATACGCAGTATTTT
V gene: TRBV20-1; clone size: .; D gene: TRBD1; J gene: TRBJ2-7; CDR3 protein: CSARNRDSLEIPYEQYF; CDR3 DNA: TGCAGTGCTAGAAACCGGGACAGTTTGGAAATTCCCTACGAGCAGTACTTC
V gene: TRBV28; clone size: .; D gene: TRBD2; J gene: TRBJ2-7; CDR3 protein: CASSFQGGDYSYEQYF; CDR3 DNA: TGTGCCAGCAGTTTCCAGGGAGGGGACTATTCCTACGAGCAGTACTTC
V gene: TRBV4-1; clone size: few; D gene: TRBD2; J gene: TRBJ2-7; CDR3 protein: CASSQEGWLAGGHYEQYF; CDR3 DNA: TGCGCCAGCAGCCAAGAAGGTTGGCTAGCGGGGGGGCATTACGAGCAGTACTTC
V gene: TRBV7-2; clone size: many; D gene: .; J gene: TRBJ2-7; CDR3 protein: CASSLWGGPYEQYF; CDR3 DNA: TGTGCCAGCAGCTTATGGGGGGGGCCCTACGAGCAGTACTTC
V gene: TRBV29-1; clone size: many; D gene: .; J gene: TRBJ2-7; CDR3 protein: CSVADEGYEQYF; CDR3 DNA: TGCAGCGTTGCGGACGAAGGGTACGAGCAGTACTTC
V gene: TRBV4-3; clone size: .; D gene: TRBD2; J gene: TRBJ2-7; CDR3 protein: CASSQDDGRRDLYEQYF; CDR3 DNA: TGCGCCAGCAGCCAAGATGACGGGAGGAGGGACCTCTACGAGCAGTACTTC
V gene: TRBV6-6; clone size: many; D gene: .; J gene: TRBJ1-4; CDR3 protein: CASSSSTGVDEKLFF; CDR3 DNA: .
V gene: TRBV6-1; clone size: many; D gene: .; J gene: TRBJ2-3; CDR3 protein: CASSVSSRTDTQYF; CDR3 DNA: TGTGCCAGCAGTGTTTCTAGCAGAACAGATACGCAGTATTTT
V gene: TRBV23-1; clone size: .; D gene: .; J gene: TRBJ1-2; CDR3 protein: CASSQQGGCYGYTF; CDR3 DNA: TGCGCCAGCAGTCAGCAAGGGGGGTGCTATGGCTACACCTTC
V gene: TRBV11-2; clone size: many; D gene: .; J gene: TRBJ2-1; CDR3 protein: CATSADSSSYNEQFF; CDR3 DNA: TGTGCCACCTCCGCGGACTCGAGCTCCTACAATGAGCAGTTCTTC
V gene: TRBV6-2/TRBV6-3; clone size: .; D gene: .; J gene: TRBJ1-5; CDR3 protein: CASSFGRSNQLQHF; CDR3 DNA: TGTGCCAGCAGTTTTGGGCGCAGCAATCAGCTCCAGCACTTT
V gene: TRBV3-1; clone size: .; D gene: .; J gene: TRBJ2-7; CDR3 protein: CASSPGRGADEQYF; CDR3 DNA: TGTGCCAGCAGCCCCGGACGGGGGGCTGACGAGCAGTACTTC
V gene: TRBV25-1; clone size: .; D gene: .; J gene: TRBJ2-3; CDR3 protein: CASSEYGEDTQYF; CDR3 DNA: TGTGCCAGCAGTGAATATGGGGAAGATACGCAGTATTTT
V gene: TRBV29-1; clone size: many; D gene: TRBD2; J gene: TRBJ2-5; CDR3 protein: CSVDSGVQETQYF; CDR3 DNA: TGCAGCGTTGATAGCGGGGTTCAAGAGACCCAGTACTTC
V gene: TRBV6-4; clone size: .; D gene: .; J gene: TRBJ2-7; CDR3 protein: CASGEHQGAYEQYF; CDR3 DNA: TGTGCCAGCGGTGAGCACCAAGGTGCCTACGAGCAGTACTTC
V gene: TRBV20-1; clone size: few; D gene: TRBD1; J gene: TRBJ2-7; CDR3 protein: CSARDRSDEQYF; CDR3 DNA: TGCAGTGCTCGGGACAGGTCAGACGAGCAGTACTTC
V gene: TRBV12-3/TRBV12-4; clone size: few; D gene: .; J gene: TRBJ2-1; CDR3 protein: CASSFTSRGEQFF; CDR3 DNA: TGTGCCAGCAGCTTTACCTCTAGGGGTGAGCAGTTCTTC
V gene: TRBV5-5; clone size: many; D gene: .; J gene: TRBJ2-7; CDR3 protein: CASSFGPVPTEQYF; CDR3 DNA: TGTGCCAGCAGCTTTGGACCCGTCCCCACCGAGCAGTACTTC
V gene: TRBV12-5; clone size: .; D gene: TRBD1; J gene: TRBJ2-6; CDR3 protein: CASDNRDRGSGANVLTF; CDR3 DNA: TGTGCAAGTGACAACCGGGACAGGGGCTCTGGGGCCAACGTCCTGACTTTC
V gene: TRBV29-1; clone size: many; D gene: TRBD1; J gene: TRBJ2-4; CDR3 protein: CSVEDLQGAAIQYF; CDR3 DNA: TGCAGCGTTGAAGATTTGCAGGGGGCGGCCATTCAGTACTTC
V gene: TRBV10-3; clone size: .; D gene: .; J gene: TRBJ2-2; CDR3 protein: CAISEVGNTGELFF; CDR3 DNA: TGTGCCATCAGTGAGGTCGGGAACACCGGGGAGCTGTTTTTT
V gene: TRBV30; clone size: many; D gene: .; J gene: TRBJ2-3; CDR3 protein: CAWRESAGSTQYF; CDR3 DNA: TGTGCCTGGAGAGAGTCGGCGGGAAGTACGCAGTATTTT
V gene: TRBV12-3/TRBV12-4; clone size: few; D gene: TRBD1; J gene: TRBJ2-7; CDR3 protein: CASSPQTGGVDEQYF; CDR3 DNA: TGTGCCAGCAGTCCCCAGACAGGGGGCGTGGACGAGCAGTACTTC
V gene: TRBV19; clone size: .; D gene: .; J gene: TRBJ2-2; CDR3 protein: CASKQGGFAGELFF; CDR3 DNA: TGTGCCAGTAAACAGGGAGGTTTTGCCGGGGAGCTGTTTTTT
V gene: TRBV27; clone size: many; D gene: .; J gene: TRBJ2-7; CDR3 protein: CASSPRVNAYEQYF; CDR3 DNA: TGTGCCAGCAGTCCCCGGGTGAATGCCTACGAGCAGTACTTC
V gene: TRBV29-1; clone size: .; D gene: .; J gene: TRBJ2-5; CDR3 protein: CSVPGPAFREAQYF; CDR3 DNA: TGCAGCGTTCCGGGGCCAGCCTTTCGAGAGGCCCAGTACTTC
V gene: TRBV28; clone size: many; D gene: .; J gene: TRBJ2-4; CDR3 protein: CASSSELVGQRKNIQYF; CDR3 DNA: TGTGCCAGCAGTTCCGAATTGGTAGGACAGCGAAAAAACATTCAGTACTTC
V gene: TRBV6-5; clone size: .; D gene: TRBD2; J gene: TRBJ2-2; CDR3 protein: CASSYEGSGGSTGELFF; CDR3 DNA: TGTGCCAGCAGTTACGAGGGTTCGGGGGGGAGCACCGGGGAGCTGTTTTTT
V gene: TRBV2; clone size: many; D gene: .; J gene: TRBJ1-5; CDR3 protein: CASSEASRQLNQPQHF; CDR3 DNA: TGTGCCAGCAGTGAAGCGTCGCGGCAGCTCAATCAGCCCCAGCATTTT
V gene: TRBV7-9; clone size: many; D gene: .; J gene: TRBJ1-6; CDR3 protein: CASSRVWGNSPLHF; CDR3 DNA: TGTGCCAGCAGCCGGGTTTGGGGTAATTCACCCCTCCACTTT
V gene: TRBV6-5; clone size: many; D gene: TRBD2; J gene: TRBJ2-3; CDR3 protein: CASSYLASGRDADTQYF; CDR3 DNA: TGTGCCAGCAGTTACTTGGCTAGCGGGAGGGACGCAGATACGCAGTATTTT